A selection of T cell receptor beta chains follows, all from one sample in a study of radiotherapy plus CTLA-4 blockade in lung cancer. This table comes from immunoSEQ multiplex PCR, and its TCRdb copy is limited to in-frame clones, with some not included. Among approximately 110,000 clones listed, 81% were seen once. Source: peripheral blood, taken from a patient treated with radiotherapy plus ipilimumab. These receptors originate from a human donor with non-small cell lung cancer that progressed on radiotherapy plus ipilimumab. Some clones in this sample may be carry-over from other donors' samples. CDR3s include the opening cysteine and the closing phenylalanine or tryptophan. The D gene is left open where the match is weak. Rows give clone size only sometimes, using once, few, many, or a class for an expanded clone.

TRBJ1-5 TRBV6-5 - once TGTGCCAGCAGTGAACGGAAAGAACAGCCCCAGCATTTT CASSERKEQPQHF
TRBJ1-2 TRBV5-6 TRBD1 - TGTGCCAGCAGCTTGGGGGGACAGGGCAACTATGGCTACACCTTC CASSLGGQGNYGYTF
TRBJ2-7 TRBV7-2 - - TGTGCCAGCAGCTTAGACTTTTCCGAGCAGTACTTC CASSLDFSEQYF
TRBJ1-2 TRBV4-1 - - TGCGCCAGCAGCCATCCATCGGACACCCTGCGGCCCTATGGCTACACCTTC CASSHPSDTLRPYGYTF
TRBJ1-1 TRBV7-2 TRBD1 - TGTGCCAGCAGCTTAGCGCCAGTCAAGTGGGACAGTGAAGCTTTCTTT CASSLAPVKWDSEAFF
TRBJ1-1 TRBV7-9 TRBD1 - TGTGCCAGCAGCTTGGGACAGGGGGGTGATTTGTACACTGAAGCTTTCTTT CASSLGQGGDLYTEAFF
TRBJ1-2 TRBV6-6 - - TGTGCCAGCAGTCCTGCGAGGCAGATTAACTATGGCTACACCTTC CASSPARQINYGYTF
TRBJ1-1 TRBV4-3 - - TGCGCCAGCAGCCAAGAAGTAGAGAACACTGAAGCTTTCTTT CASSQEVENTEAFF
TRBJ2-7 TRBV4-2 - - TGTGCCAGCAGCCAGAGGGGGAGGTCCGACGAGCAGTACTTC CASSQRGRSDEQYF
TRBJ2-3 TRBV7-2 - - TGTGCCAGCAACCCCCGCAGGTTAGATACGCAGTATTTT CASNPRRLDTQYF
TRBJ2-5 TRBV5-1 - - TGCGCCAGCAGCTTCGTGGAGACCCAGTACTTC CASSFVETQYF
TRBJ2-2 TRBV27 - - TGTGCCAGCAGTTTGGGGACCATAGACGGGGAGCTGTTTTTT CASSLGTIDGELFF
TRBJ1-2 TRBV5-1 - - TGCGCCAGCAGCCAATTGGGGTCCGAAGGCTACACCTTC CASSQLGSEGYTF
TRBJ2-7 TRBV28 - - TGTGCCAGCAGTTCCACTCGGGACAATGCCTACGAGCAGTACTTC CASSSTRDNAYEQYF
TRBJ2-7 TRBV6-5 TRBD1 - TGTGCCAGCAGAGGGACAGGGGCTGTCGGCTACGAGCAGTACTTC CASRGTGAVGYEQYF
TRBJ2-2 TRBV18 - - TGTGCCAGCTCACCAGTCCAGGGTAAAACCGGGGAGCTGTTTTTT CASSPVQGKTGELFF
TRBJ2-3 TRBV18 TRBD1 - TGTGCCAGCTCACCACTCACAGGGGGCGCAGATACGCAGTATTTT CASSPLTGGADTQYF
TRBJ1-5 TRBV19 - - TGTGCCAGTAGCCCAACCCCTGGACTATATCAGCCCCAGCATTTT CASSPTPGLYQPQHF